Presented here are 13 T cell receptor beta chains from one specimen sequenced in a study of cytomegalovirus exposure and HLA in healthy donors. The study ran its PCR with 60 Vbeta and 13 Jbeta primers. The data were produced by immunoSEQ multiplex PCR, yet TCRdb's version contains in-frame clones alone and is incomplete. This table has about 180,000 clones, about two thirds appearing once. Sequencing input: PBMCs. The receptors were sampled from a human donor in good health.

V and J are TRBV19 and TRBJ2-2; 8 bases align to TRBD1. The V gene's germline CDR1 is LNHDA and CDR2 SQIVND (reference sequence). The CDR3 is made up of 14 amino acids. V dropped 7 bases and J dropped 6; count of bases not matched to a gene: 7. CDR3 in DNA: TGTGCCAGTACCCCCGGACAGGGCGCCGGGGAGCTGTTTTTT. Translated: CASTPGQGAGELFF.

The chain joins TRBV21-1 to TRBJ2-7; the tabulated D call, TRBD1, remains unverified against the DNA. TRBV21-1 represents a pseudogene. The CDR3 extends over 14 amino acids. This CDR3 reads CASKGTAHTYEQYF. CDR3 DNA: TGTGCCAGCAAAGGGACAGCGCATACCTACGAGCAGTACTTC.

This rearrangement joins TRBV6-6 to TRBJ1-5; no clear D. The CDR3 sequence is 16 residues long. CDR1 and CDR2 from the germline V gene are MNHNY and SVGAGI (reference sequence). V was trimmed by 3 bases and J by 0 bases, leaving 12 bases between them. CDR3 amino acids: CASSYDYGVSNQPQHF. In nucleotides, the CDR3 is TGTGCCAGCAGTTATGATTATGGAGTTAGCAATCAGCCCCAGCATTTT.

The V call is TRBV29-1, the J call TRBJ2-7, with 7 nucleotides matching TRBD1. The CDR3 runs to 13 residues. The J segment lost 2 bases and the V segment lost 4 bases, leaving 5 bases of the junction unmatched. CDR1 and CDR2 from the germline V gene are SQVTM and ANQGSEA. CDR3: CSVVGQPTYEQYF. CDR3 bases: TGCAGCGTTGTGGGACAGCCTACCTACGAGCAGTACTTC.

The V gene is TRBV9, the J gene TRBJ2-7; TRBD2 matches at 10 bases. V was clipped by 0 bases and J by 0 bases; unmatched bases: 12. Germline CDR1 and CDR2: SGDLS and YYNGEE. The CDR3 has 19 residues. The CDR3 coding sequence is TGTGCCAGCAGCGTAGTCCTAGCGGGGGTTCGTCGGGTCTCCTACGAGCAGTACTTC. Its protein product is CASSVVLAGVRRVSYEQYF.

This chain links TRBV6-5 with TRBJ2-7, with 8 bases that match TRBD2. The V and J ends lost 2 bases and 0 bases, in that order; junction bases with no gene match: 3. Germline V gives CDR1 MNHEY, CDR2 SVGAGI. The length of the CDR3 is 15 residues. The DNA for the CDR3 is TGTGCCAGCAGTTACGGCGGGGGGCTCTCCTACGAGCAGTACTTC. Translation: CASSYGGGLSYEQYF.

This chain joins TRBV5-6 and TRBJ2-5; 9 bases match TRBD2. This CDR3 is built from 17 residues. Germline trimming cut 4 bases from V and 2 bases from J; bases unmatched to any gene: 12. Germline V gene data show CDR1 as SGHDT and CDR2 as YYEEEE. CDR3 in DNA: TGTGCCAGCAGCCCCGGGACTAGCAGCCTCATTCAAGAGACCCAGTACTTC. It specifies CASSPGTSSLIQETQYF.

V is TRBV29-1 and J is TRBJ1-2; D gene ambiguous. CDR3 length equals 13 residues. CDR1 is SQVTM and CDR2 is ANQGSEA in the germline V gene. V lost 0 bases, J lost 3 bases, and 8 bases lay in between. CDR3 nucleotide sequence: TGCAGCGTTGAAGATGGGCCGTACTATGGCTACACCTTC. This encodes CSVEDGPYYGYTF.

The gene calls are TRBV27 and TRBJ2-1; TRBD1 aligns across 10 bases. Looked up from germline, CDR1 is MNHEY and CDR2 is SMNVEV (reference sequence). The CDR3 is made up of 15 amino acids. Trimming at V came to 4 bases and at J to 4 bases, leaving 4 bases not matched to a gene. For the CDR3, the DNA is TGTGCCAGCAGTTCGGGACAGGGGCCTTACAATGAGCAGTTCTTC. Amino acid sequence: CASSSGQGPYNEQFF.

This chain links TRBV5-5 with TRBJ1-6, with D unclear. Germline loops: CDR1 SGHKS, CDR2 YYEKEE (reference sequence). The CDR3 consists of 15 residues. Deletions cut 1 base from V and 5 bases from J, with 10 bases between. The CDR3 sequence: CASSLIAPNNSPLHF. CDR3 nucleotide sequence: TGTGCCAGCAGCTTGATAGCACCGAATAATTCACCCCTCCACTTT.

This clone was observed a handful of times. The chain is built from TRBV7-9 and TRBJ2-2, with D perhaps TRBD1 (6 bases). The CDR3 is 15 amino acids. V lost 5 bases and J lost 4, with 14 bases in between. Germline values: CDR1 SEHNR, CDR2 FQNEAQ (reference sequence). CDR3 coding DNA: TGTGCCAGCAGCCAGCGGCAGGGGAGCACCGGGGAGCTGTTTTTT. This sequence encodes CASSQRQGSTGELFF.

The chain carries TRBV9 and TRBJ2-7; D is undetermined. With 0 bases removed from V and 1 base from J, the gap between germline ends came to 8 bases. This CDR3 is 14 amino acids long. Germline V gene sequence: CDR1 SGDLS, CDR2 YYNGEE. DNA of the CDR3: TGTGCCAGCAGCGTAGATCACGGTTCCTACGAGCAGTACTTC. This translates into CASSVDHGSYEQYF.

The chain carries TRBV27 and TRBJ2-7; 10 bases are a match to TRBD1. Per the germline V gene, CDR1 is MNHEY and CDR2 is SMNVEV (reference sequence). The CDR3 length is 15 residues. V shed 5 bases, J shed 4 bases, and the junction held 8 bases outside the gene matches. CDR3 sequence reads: CASSLTGTGVYEQYF. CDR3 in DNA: TGTGCCAGCAGTCTGACCGGGACAGGGGTTTACGAGCAGTACTTC.